Sequencing of this T cell receptor (beta chain) was carried out in a study of cytomegalovirus exposure and HLA in healthy donors. With 60 Vbeta and 13 Jbeta primers, the PCR was carried out. TCRdb's table, derived via immunoSEQ multiplex PCR, lists solely in-frame clones and lacks some. This table holds around 150,000 clones, 65% to 90% found once. Points on this clone: Its antigen is not identified.

Study results and caveats: Immune exposure information available was restricted to CMV serostatus.

J gave up 3 bases and V 5 bases, and 8 bases lay outside the gene matches. Germline V CDR1 and CDR2: SGHVS, FQNEAQ. There are 16 residues in the CDR3. This chain links TRBV7-8 with TRBJ1-3; 9 bases line up with TRBD1. The specimen sequenced was PBMCs. The TCR comes from a human donor in good health. In DNA form, the CDR3 reads TGTGCCAGCAGCCCGGACAGGGGTAATCGTGGAAACACCATATATTTT. The encoded protein is CASSPDRGNRGNTIYF.